Presented here are 19 T cell receptor beta chains from one specimen sequenced in a study of blood T cell repertoires in COVID-19. Using immunoSEQ multiplex PCR, the repertoire was profiled, and TCRdb retains in-frame clones only, with some absent. This table has about 130,000 clones, around 83% appearing once. The sample comprised peripheral blood. The receptors shown here come from a human donor in a cohort sampled during active COVID-19.

This chain joins TRBV9 and TRBJ2-6; no definite D call. CDR3 length: 16 residues. CDR1 and CDR2 from the germline V gene are SGDLS and YYNGEE. V lost 4 bases and J lost 0, with 11 bases in between. In DNA form, the CDR3 reads TGTGCCAGCAGCTCACCCCTACTCTCTGGGGCCAACGTCCTGACTTTC. Its translation: CASSSPLLSGANVLTF.

The chain employs TRBV28 and TRBJ2-2; 7 nucleotides agree with TRBD2. V shed 6 bases, J shed 2 bases, and the junction held 6 bases outside the gene matches. Looked up from germline, CDR1 is MDHEN and CDR2 is SYDVKM. The length of the CDR3 is 15 residues. The CDR3 loop is CASRLGGVNTGELFF. In DNA form, the CDR3 reads TGTGCCAGCAGGCTGGGGGGGGTCAACACCGGGGAGCTGTTTTTT. Combining the CDR3 with reference TRBV28 and TRBJ2-2 gives the whole variable domain DVKVTQSSRYLVKRTGEKVFLECVQDMDHENMFWYRQDPGLGLRLIYFSYDVKMKEKGDIPEGYSVSREKKERFSLILESASTNQTSMYLCASRLGGVNTGELFFGEGSRLTVL.

The chain employs TRBV4-1 and TRBJ1-6; 8 bases agree with TRBD1. V shed 2 bases, J shed 4 bases, and the junction held 4 bases outside the gene matches. From germline, CDR1 is MGHRA and CDR2 YSYEKL. The length of the CDR3 is 16 residues. In nucleotides, the CDR3 is TGCGCCAGCAGCCAATCCGACAGGGGATATAATTCACCCCTCCACTTT. Protein sequence: CASSQSDRGYNSPLHF.

V usage is TRBV15 and J usage is TRBJ2-3; the match to TRBD2 covers 12 bases. This CDR3 has 19 amino acids. CDR1 LNHNV and CDR2 YYDKDF come from the germline V gene (reference sequence). The ends lost 2 bases at V and 5 bases at J; junction bases unmatched: 14. CDR3 nucleotides: TGTGCCACCAGCAGATCCCTCGAAGGACTAGCGGGGAGTTTAGATACGCAGTATTTT. Its protein is CATSRSLEGLAGSLDTQYF.

V is TRBV5-6 and J is TRBJ1-1, with 8 positions matching TRBD1. This CDR3 comprises 11 residues. Per germline, CDR1 SGHDT and CDR2 YYEEEE. Trimming cost V 2 bases and J 10 bases; bases outside gene matches: 1. CDR3 loop: CASSLGTGAFF. The CDR3, as DNA: TGTGCCAGCAGCTTAGGGACAGGAGCTTTCTTT.

The chain has TRBV19 and TRBJ2-7; weak D call: TRBD1 (5 bases). The CDR3 consists of 14 residues. V was clipped by 3 bases and J by 5 bases, with 14 bases between them. Germline lookup yields CDR1 LNHDA and CDR2 SQIVND (reference sequence). The CDR3 spells CASSIMQGSHEQYF. For the CDR3, the DNA is TGTGCCAGTAGTATCATGCAGGGCTCACACGAGCAGTACTTC.

V and J are TRBV2 and TRBJ1-6; the D gene is possibly TRBD1 (6 bases). Trimming stripped 7 bases from V and 5 bases from J, with 9 bases between. There are 13 residues in the CDR3. Germline loops: CDR1 SNHLY, CDR2 FYNNEI. The CDR3: CASIGGHNSPLHF. The CDR3 DNA reads TGTGCCAGCATCGGGGGGCATAATTCACCCCTCCACTTT.

The chain employs TRBV5-1 and TRBJ2-5, with a tentative D call TRBD1 (6 bases). Deletions cut 4 bases from V and 5 bases from J, with 12 bases between. The CDR3 loop spans 13 amino acids. Germline assignment: CDR1 SGHRS and CDR2 YFSETQ. The CDR3 here is CASSLTGSETQYF. The CDR3 region has the DNA TGCGCCAGCAGCCTGACAGGATCGGAGACCCAGTACTTC.

The chain couples TRBV11-2 to TRBJ1-2, with D possibly TRBD1 on 5 matching bases. This CDR3 has 13 amino acids. V lost 3 bases and J lost 4, with 9 bases in between. Germline CDR1 is SGHAT and CDR2 is FQNNGV. DNA for the CDR3: TGTGCCAGCAGCTTTCGGCAGGGCTATGGCTACACCTTC. Translation: CASSFRQGYGYTF.

V usage is TRBV11-2 and J usage is TRBJ1-5; D perhaps matches TRBD1 (6 bases). Germline V CDR1 and CDR2: SGHAT, FQNNGV. This CDR3 is 14 amino acids long. The V end lost 3 bases, the J end lost 4 bases, and 10 bases lay between the germline ends. The CDR3 bases are TGTGCCAGCAGCTTCGGGACACCAAATCAGCCCCAGCATTTT. It codes for CASSFGTPNQPQHF.

The V and J genes are TRBV12-3 or TRBV12-4 and TRBJ1-5, with 8 bases identical to TRBD1. The CDR3 sequence is 13 residues long. Trimming at V came to 6 bases and at J to 6 bases, leaving 4 bases not matched to a gene. CDR3 coding DNA: TGTGCCAGCAGAGACAGGGGTAGTCAGCCCCAGCATTTT. It encodes CASRDRGSQPQHF.

This chain joins TRBV24-1 and TRBJ1-5, with TRBD1 identical over 7 bases. CDR1 and CDR2 from the germline V gene are KGHDR and SFDVKD. The V and J ends lost 4 bases and 1 base, in that order; junction bases with no gene match: 6. The CDR3 is 16 amino acids. This CDR3 is CATSDQTGLSNQPQHF. The CDR3 DNA reads TGTGCCACCAGTGACCAGACAGGGTTAAGCAATCAGCCCCAGCATTTT.

J is TRBJ1-5 and V is TRBV2; tentative D call: TRBD1 (6 bases). Germline CDR1 and CDR2: SNHLY and FYNNEI. The length of the CDR3 is 13 residues. Between the trimmed V and J ends, which lost 4 bases and 7 bases, there was a span of 11 bases. This chain's CDR3 is CASSAGTTQPQHF. DNA of the CDR3: TGTGCCAGCAGTGCTGGGACAACCCAGCCCCAGCATTTT.

This chain connects TRBV14 to TRBJ2-1, with TRBD2 matching over 12 bases. With 4 bases clipped from V and 8 bases from J, the junction kept 6 bases outside the gene matches. Looked up from germline, CDR1 is SGHDN and CDR2 is FVKESK. The CDR3 is 15 residues long. The CDR3 region has the DNA TGTGCCAGCAGCCTAAGGACTAGCGGGGTGCATGAGCAGTTCTTC. It specifies CASSLRTSGVHEQFF.

This clone appeared once. V and J are TRBV6-1 and TRBJ2-3, with 9 positions matching TRBD1. Germline CDR1 is MNHNS and CDR2 is SASEGT. Unmatched junction bases numbered 2, after V lost 2 bases and J lost 2 bases. The CDR3 length is 15 residues. CDR3 loop: CASSERDRDTDTQYF. CDR3 sequence (DNA): TGTGCCAGCAGTGAACGGGACAGGGACACAGATACGCAGTATTTT.

The chain employs TRBV19 and TRBJ2-1, with TRBD2 matching 8 bases. The J segment lost 5 bases and the V segment lost 2 bases, leaving 5 bases of the junction unmatched. The CDR3 runs to 15 residues. The germline V gene encodes CDR1 LNHDA and CDR2 SQIVND (reference sequence). The CDR3 DNA follows: TGTGCCAGTAGTATAAGCGGGGGAGGGAACAATGAGCAGTTCTTC. It encodes CASSISGGGNNEQFF.

This clone was counted at least ten times. This chain links TRBV7-3 with TRBJ2-2, with a possible D match to TRBD1 (6 bases). V lost 6 bases and J lost 5, with 16 bases in between. The CDR3 loop spans 15 amino acids. Looked up from germline, CDR1 is SGHTA and CDR2 is FQGTGA. DNA of the CDR3: TGTGCCAGCAGTTCAGGGGTTTTTGGGACCGGGGAGCTGTTTTTT. Encoded protein: CASSSGVFGTGELFF.

The CDR3 loop reads CASNYRTDVNYGYTF. The CDR3 DNA sequence: TGTGCCAGCAATTACCGGACAGACGTAAACTATGGCTACACCTTC. This rearrangement joins TRBV2 to TRBJ1-2; D possibly corresponds to TRBD1 (6 bases). The CDR3 runs 15 residues. Germline lookup yields CDR1 SNHLY and CDR2 FYNNEI. V lost 7 bases, J lost 2 bases, and 17 bases lay in between.

J is TRBJ2-1 and V is TRBV7-2; TRBD2 agrees at 12 bases. The CDR3 contains 17 residues. CDR1 SGHTA and CDR2 FQGNSA come from the germline V gene. The ends lost 6 bases at V and 5 bases at J; junction bases unmatched: 11. The CDR3 protein is CASSPWWTSGVDNEQFF. CDR3 DNA sequence: TGTGCCAGCAGTCCCTGGTGGACTAGCGGGGTAGACAATGAGCAGTTCTTC.